Listed below are T cell receptor beta chains from one sample, sequenced in a study of blood T cell repertoires in COVID-19. Profiled with immunoSEQ multiplex PCR; TCRdb holds only in-frame clones, not every one. The table records 150,000 to 200,000 clones, approximately 86% of them present only once. What was sequenced was peripheral blood. These TCRs come from a man in his 70s with acute or convalescent COVID-19. The CDR3 runs from the conserved cysteine through the conserved F or W. A D gene is named only where the DNA matches it firmly. For some rows the clone size is stated as once, few or many, or as a class when expanded; others skip it.

d_call j_call clone_size v_call cdr3_aa cdr3_nt
. TRBJ2-5 . TRBV5-1 CASSSSRETQYF TGCGCCAGCAGCTCCTCCAGAGAGACCCAGTACTTC
TRBD1 TRBJ2-5 . TRBV7-9 CASSHGQGRETQYF TGTGCCAGCAGCCACGGACAGGGGAGGGAGACCCAGTACTTC
TRBD2 TRBJ2-7 few TRBV13 CASSVFGAGLLAGEFYEQYF TGTGCCAGCAGCGTCTTTGGAGCGGGGCTACTAGCGGGAGAGTTCTACGAGCAGTACTTC
TRBD1 TRBJ2-1 . TRBV5-1 CASSLGGTGEANEQFF TGCGCCAGCAGCTTGGGAGGGACAGGGGAGGCCAATGAGCAGTTCTTC
. TRBJ1-3 . TRBV6-2/TRBV6-3 CASSSTRSQGRGNTIYF TGTGCCAGCAGTTCTACTCGAAGTCAGGGGAGAGGAAACACCATATATTTT
TRBD1 TRBJ1-1 . TRBV30 CAWNSLTGGKTEAFF TGTGCCTGGAATTCCCTGACAGGGGGAAAAACTGAAGCTTTCTTT
TRBD1 TRBJ1-5 . TRBV28 CASSLGTGVVQPQHF TGTGCCAGCAGTTTAGGAACAGGGGTAGTTCAGCCCCAGCATTTT
TRBD1 TRBJ2-1 . TRBV11-3 CASSLMGPGTGSYNEQFF TGTGCCAGCAGCTTAATGGGGCCCGGGACAGGCTCCTACAATGAGCAGTTCTTC
. TRBJ2-7 . TRBV28 CASSLGLGLYEQYF TGTGCCAGCAGTTTGGGCCTTGGGCTCTACGAGCAGTACTTC
TRBD1 TRBJ1-4 . TRBV6-5 CASSSTGGNEKLFF TGTGCCAGCAGCTCGACAGGGGGTAATGAAAAACTGTTTTTT
TRBD2 TRBJ2-3 . TRBV5-6 CASSLNSGSGLTDTQYF TGTGCCAGCAGCCTAAATAGCGGGAGTGGATTAACAGATACGCAGTATTTT
. TRBJ2-7 . TRBV28 CASRVPTGNEQYF TGTGCCAGCAGGGTGCCTACAGGTAACGAGCAGTACTTC
. TRBJ1-2 . TRBV4-3 CASSQEWGRAGDGYTF TGCGCCAGCAGCCAAGAGTGGGGCCGGGCGGGAGATGGCTACACCTTC
. TRBJ2-7 . TRBV7-8 CASSLSSYEQYF TGTGCCAGCAGCCTTAGCTCCTACGAGCAGTACTTC
. TRBJ2-5 . TRBV18 CASSPPNQETQYF TGTGCCAGCTCACCACCTAACCAAGAGACCCAGTACTTC
. TRBJ2-1 . TRBV5-6 CASSRGQWAGEQFF TGTGCCAGCAGCCGGGGTCAATGGGCGGGAGAGCAGTTCTTC
. TRBJ2-1 . TRBV5-1 CASSPRQDSYNEQFF TGCGCCAGCAGCCCAAGACAGGACTCCTACAATGAGCAGTTCTTC
TRBD1 TRBJ2-7 . TRBV28 CASFYRGTGGGKEYF TGTGCCAGCTTCTACCGCGGGACAGGGGGCGGGAAAGAGTACTTC
TRBD2 TRBJ2-5 . TRBV28 CASSRGGSWSRAGPGTQYF TGTGCCAGCTCCCGCGGGGGGAGTTGGAGTCGAGCGGGTCCGGGGACCCAGTACTTC
TRBD2 TRBJ2-1 . TRBV11-3 CASSPMWVESGRGNEQFF TGTGCCAGCAGCCCCATGTGGGTAGAGAGCGGGAGGGGAAATGAGCAGTTCTTC
TRBD1 TRBJ1-1 . TRBV5-1 CASSQGVNTEAFF TGCGCCAGCAGCCAGGGGGTGAACACTGAAGCTTTCTTT
. TRBJ2-2 . TRBV7-2 CASSQRIDRPNTGELFF TGTGCCAGCAGCCAGAGGATAGACAGACCGAACACCGGGGAGCTGTTTTTT
. TRBJ1-1 . TRBV13 CASSLPVGPQAFF TGTGCCAGCAGCTTACCAGTTGGCCCCCAAGCTTTCTTT
TRBD1 TRBJ2-2 . TRBV28 CASGTGGSTGELFF TGTGCCAGCGGGACAGGGGGCAGTACCGGGGAGCTGTTTTTT
TRBD1 TRBJ1-5 . TRBV14 CASSQDREQPQHF TGTGCCAGCAGCCAGGACAGGGAACAGCCCCAGCATTTT
. TRBJ2-1 . TRBV6-2/TRBV6-3 CASSTREPSNEQFF TGTGCCAGCAGTACCCGGGAGCCCAGCAATGAGCAGTTCTTC
TRBD1 TRBJ2-7 . TRBV3-1/TRBV3-2 CASSQDGRTGIHEQYF TGTGCCAGCAGCCAAGATGGGAGGACAGGGATCCACGAGCAGTACTTC
TRBD1 TRBJ2-3 . TRBV24-1 CATSDPTGGVTDTQYF TGTGCCACCAGTGATCCCACAGGGGGTGTAACAGATACGCAGTATTTT
TRBD1 TRBJ1-4 once TRBV29-1 CSGGQYNEKLFF TGCAGCGGGGGACAGTATAATGAAAAACTGTTTTTT
TRBD2 TRBJ2-5 . TRBV7-2 CASSLTSGIWETQYF TGTGCCAGCAGCTTAACTAGCGGGATATGGGAGACCCAGTACTTC
TRBD2 TRBJ2-1 once TRBV27 CASSGPLAETYNEQFF TGTGCCAGCAGTGGGCCTCTAGCGGAGACCTACAATGAGCAGTTCTTC